This TCR beta chain was observed in a study of blood T cell repertoires in COVID-19 (dated by TCRdb to the early 2020s). Regarding the study in general: Samples from collaborators originated in the United States, Italy and Spain and spanned both the acute and convalescent phases of COVID-19. The prospective study material was composed of cDNA or gDNA derived from T cells, B-cell-depleted T cells, or PBMCs. The dataset comprised deeply sampled blood TCRbeta repertoires from subjects exposed to, actively infected with, or recovered from COVID-19. The repertoires were released in a freely available public database meant as a resource for research on the immune response to SARS-CoV-2. Samples were obtained from the ongoing ImmuneRACE study (first 160 participants) and from 1,254 subjects provided by 6 global collaborators. Nearly every sample came with metadata listing a de-identified subject ID, COVID-19 status, age in years and sex. Where available, HLA class I and class II types were taken from metadata supplied by the sample provider and were not determined by assay-based typing. The study at large found these results: Clinical and demographic metadata were provided uncurated, with the amount varying by source and participant.

TCRbeta CDR3 regions were amplified from genomic DNA by means of the immunoSEQ Assay, a bias-controlled multiplex PCR. The study's processing was this. Within the assay, amplification of reference gene primers was used to estimate how many nucleated cells each sample contained. To quantify the absolute abundance of each unique TCRbeta CDR3 rearrangement, sequence reads were collapsed and filtered. For each sample, productive Simpson clonality was calculated by taking the square root of Simpson's diversity index across productive rearrangements. This is the immuneACCESS table as TCRdb keeps it, with only in-frame sequences that have V and J called. A part of the clones is gone; compared with another copy, unresolved V genes explain less than half, and the rest is unexplained. Clonal size and the V and J genes are those of that table, whereas D and trimming came from the DNA. The sample has over 150,000 clones on record, 84% of them singletons. Under 8.5% of the sample goes to the ten largest clones.

The germline V gene sets CDR1 to MNHNS and CDR2 to SASEGT. Taken from cysteine to phenylalanine, the CDR3 has 15 residues. Just the 45-base CDR3 DNA is kept, in frame starting at base 1. Collaborating institutions collected whole blood in K2EDTA tubes following their own protocols. For TCRbeta analysis, collaborators shipped samples as frozen whole blood, isolated PBMCs, or DNA extracted from either of those sample types. With regard to this clone: This clone's antigen is unknown. At one boundary the junction diverges from the germline segment, which might be a read error.

Sequenced input: peripheral blood. This clonotype originated in a human donor in a cohort sampled during active COVID-19. This chain is built from TRBV6-1 and TRBJ1-3, and possibly TRBD1, on 5 matching bases. The CDR3 region reads CASSELRDPGNTIYF. The sequence in DNA is TGTGCCAGCAGTGAACTGCGGGACCCTGGGAACACCATATATTTT.